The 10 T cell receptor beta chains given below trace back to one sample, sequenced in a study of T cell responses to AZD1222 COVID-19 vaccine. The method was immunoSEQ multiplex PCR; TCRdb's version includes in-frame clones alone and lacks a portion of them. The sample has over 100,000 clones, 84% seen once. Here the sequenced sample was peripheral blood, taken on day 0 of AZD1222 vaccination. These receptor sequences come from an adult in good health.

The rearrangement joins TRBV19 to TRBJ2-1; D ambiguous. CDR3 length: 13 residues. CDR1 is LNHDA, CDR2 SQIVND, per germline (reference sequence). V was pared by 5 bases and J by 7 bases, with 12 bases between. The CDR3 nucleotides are TGTGCCAGTAGTCTTGGGGATGTGAATGAGCAGTTCTTC. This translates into CASSLGDVNEQFF.

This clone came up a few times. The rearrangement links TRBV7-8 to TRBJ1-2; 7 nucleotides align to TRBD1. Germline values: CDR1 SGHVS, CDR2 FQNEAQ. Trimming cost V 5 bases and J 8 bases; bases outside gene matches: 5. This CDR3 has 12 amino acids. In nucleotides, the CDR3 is TGTGCCAGCAGCCAGACAGGGTTCGGCTACACCTTC. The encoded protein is CASSQTGFGYTF.

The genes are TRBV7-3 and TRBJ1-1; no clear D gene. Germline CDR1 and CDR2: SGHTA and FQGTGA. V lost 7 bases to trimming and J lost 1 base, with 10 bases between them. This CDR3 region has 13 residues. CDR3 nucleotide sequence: TGTGCCAGCAAGGGCAACGAGAACACTGAAGCTTTCTTT. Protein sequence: CASKGNENTEAFF. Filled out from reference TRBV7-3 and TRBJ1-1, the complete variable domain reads GAGVSQTPSNKVTEKGKYVELRCDPISGHTALYWYRQSLGQGPEFLIYFQGTGAADDSGLPNDRFFAVRPEGSVSTLKIQRTERGDSAVYLCASKGNENTEAFFGQGTRLTVV.

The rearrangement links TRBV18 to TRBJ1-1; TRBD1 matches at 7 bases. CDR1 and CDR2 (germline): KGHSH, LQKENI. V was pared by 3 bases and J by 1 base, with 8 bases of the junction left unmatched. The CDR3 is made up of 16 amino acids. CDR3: CASSPLTGVRNTEAFF. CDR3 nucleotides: TGTGCCAGCTCACCGTTAACAGGGGTAAGGAACACTGAAGCTTTCTTT. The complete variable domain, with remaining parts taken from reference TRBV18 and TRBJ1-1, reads NAGVMQNPRHLVRRRGQEARLRCSPMKGHSHVYWYRQLPEEGLKFMVYLQKENIIDESGMPKERFSAEFPKEGPSILRIQQVVRGDSAAYFCASSPLTGVRNTEAFFGQGTRLTVV.

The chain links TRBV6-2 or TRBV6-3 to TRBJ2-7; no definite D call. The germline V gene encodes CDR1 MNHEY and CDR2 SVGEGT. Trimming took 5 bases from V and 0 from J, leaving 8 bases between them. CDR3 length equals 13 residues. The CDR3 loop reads CASSRRVSYEQYF. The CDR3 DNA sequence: TGTGCCAGCAGTCGCCGGGTCTCCTACGAGCAGTACTTC.

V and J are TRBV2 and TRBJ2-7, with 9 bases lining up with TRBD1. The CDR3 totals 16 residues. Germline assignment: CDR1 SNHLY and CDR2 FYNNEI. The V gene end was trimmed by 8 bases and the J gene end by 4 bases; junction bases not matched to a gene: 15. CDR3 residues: CASLPGQGGKRYEQYF. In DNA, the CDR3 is TGTGCCAGCCTTCCGGGACAGGGAGGGAAACGGTACGAGCAGTACTTC.

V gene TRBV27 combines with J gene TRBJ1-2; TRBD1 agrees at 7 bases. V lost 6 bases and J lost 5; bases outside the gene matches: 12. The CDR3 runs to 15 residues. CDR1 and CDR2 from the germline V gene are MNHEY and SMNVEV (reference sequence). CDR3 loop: CASRAAGGGYYGYTF. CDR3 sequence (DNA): TGTGCCAGCAGGGCCGCAGGGGGGGGCTATTATGGCTACACCTTC.

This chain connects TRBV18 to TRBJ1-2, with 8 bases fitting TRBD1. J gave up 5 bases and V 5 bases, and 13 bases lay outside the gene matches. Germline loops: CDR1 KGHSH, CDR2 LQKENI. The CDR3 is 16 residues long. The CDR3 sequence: CASSSGTGGSRYGYTF. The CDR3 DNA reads TGTGCCAGCTCATCCGGGACAGGTGGGTCTCGGTATGGCTACACCTTC.

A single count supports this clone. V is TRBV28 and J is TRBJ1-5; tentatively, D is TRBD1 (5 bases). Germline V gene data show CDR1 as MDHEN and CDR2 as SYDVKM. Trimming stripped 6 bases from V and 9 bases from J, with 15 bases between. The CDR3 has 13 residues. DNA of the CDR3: TGTGCCAGCAGACCCCGGGCCACAGGGCCCCAGCATTTT. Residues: CASRPRATGPQHF.

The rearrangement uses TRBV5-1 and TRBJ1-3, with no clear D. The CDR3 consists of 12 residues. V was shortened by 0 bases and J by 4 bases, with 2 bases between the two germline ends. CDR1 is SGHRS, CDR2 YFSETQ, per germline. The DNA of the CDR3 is TGCGCCAGCAGCTTGGGGGGAAACACCATATATTTT. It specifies CASSLGGNTIYF.